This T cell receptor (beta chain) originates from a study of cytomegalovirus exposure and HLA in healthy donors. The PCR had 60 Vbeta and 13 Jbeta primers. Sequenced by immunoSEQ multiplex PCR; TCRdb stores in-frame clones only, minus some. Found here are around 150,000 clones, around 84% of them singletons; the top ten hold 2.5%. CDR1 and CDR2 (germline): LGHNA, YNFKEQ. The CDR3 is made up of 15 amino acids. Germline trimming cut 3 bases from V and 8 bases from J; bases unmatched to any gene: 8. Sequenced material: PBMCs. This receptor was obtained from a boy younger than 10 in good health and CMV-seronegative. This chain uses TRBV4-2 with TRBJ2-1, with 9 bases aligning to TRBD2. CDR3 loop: CASSQSGLAGHEQFF. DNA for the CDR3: TGTGCCAGCAGCCAGTCGGGACTAGCTGGTCATGAGCAGTTCTTC.